This T cell receptor beta chain was sequenced for a study of T cell responses to AZD1222 COVID-19 vaccine. Study-level results: Donors skewed white British and female; clonal diversity was possibly underestimated. Spike-wide coverage was observed for vaccine-associated CD4 TCRs, with dominant responses at 160-218 and 743-854.

As to this clone: Its antigen is unidentified.

Looked up from germline, CDR1 is MDHEN and CDR2 is SYDVKM. Trimming shortened V by 5 bases and J by 2 bases, and 22 bases separated the two germline ends. The CDR3 has 17 amino acids. Assay used: immunoSEQ multiplex PCR; TCRdb lists only in-frame clones, some missing. The sample contains some 100,000 clones, 85% to 90% of which appear only once. The receptor was isolated from an adult in good health. The sequencing used peripheral blood, collected on day 0 of AZD1222 vaccination. This chain joins TRBV28 and TRBJ2-7, with a weak D call TRBD2 (6 bases). CDR3 protein: CASSAPVGGAGAYEQYF. The CDR3 DNA reads as TGTGCCAGCAGTGCCCCAGTCGGAGGGGCCGGGGCCTACGAGCAGTACTTC.